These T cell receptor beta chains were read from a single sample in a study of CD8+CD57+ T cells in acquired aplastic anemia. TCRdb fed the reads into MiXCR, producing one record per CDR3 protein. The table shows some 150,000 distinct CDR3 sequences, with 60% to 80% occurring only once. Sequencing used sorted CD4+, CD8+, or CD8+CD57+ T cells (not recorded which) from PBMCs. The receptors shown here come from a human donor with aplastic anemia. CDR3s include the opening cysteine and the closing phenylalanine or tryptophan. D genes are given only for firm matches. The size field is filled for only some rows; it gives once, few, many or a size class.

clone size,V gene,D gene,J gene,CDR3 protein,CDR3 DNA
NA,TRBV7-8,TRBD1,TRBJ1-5,CASSRQGGQPQHF,TGTGCCAGCAGCAGGCAGGGGGGTCAGCCCCAGCATTTT
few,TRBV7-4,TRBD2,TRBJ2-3,CASSTGGDTQYF,TGTGCCAGTAGTACGGGGGGAGATACGCAGTATTTT
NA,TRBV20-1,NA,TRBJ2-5,CSASLWESQETQYF,TGCAGTGCTAGTCTCTGGGAAAGTCAAGAGACCCAGTACTTC
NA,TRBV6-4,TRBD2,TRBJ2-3,CASSGTSGGATDTQYF,TGTGCCAGCAGTGGGACTAGCGGGGGGGCTACAGATACGCAGTATTTT
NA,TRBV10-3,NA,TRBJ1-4,CASSGTDKLLRKDEKLFF,TGTGCCAGCAGTGGGACGGATAAACTCCTTCGTAAGGATGAAAAACTGTTTTTT
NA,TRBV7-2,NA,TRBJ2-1,CASSLDGDNEQFF,TGTGCCAGCAGCCTCGATGGGGACAATGAGCAGTTCTTC
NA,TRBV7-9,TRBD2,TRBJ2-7,CASSWAASGGSYEQYF,TGTGCCAGCAGCTGGGCCGCTAGCGGAGGCTCCTACGAGCAGTACTTC
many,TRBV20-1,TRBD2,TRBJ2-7,CSARLADGSYEQYF,TGCAGTGCCCGACTAGCGGACGGGTCCTACGAGCAGTACTTC
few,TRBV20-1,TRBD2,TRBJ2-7,CSAGLVGEQYF,TGCAGTGCTGGACTAGTGGGCGAGCAGTACTTC
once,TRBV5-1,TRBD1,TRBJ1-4,CASSLLTGANEKLFF,TGCGCCAGCAGCTTGTTGACAGGGGCTAATGAAAAACTGTTTTTT
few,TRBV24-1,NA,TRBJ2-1,CATSDAWGYEQFF,TGTGCCACCAGTGATGCTTGGGGCTATGAGCAGTTCTTC
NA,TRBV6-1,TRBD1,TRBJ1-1,CASSAGGQKYTEAFF,TGTGCCAGCAGTGCTGGGGGACAGAAATACACTGAAGCTTTCTTT
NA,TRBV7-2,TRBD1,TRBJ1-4,CASSLRQGLNEKLFF,TGTGCCAGCAGCTTAAGACAGGGCCTTAATGAAAAACTGTTTTTT
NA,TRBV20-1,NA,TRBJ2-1,CSAPDLSTLSREQFF,TGCAGTGCACCTGATCTTAGTACACTATCGAGGGAGCAGTTCTTC
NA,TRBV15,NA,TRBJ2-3,CATSVSGASADTQYF,TGTGCCACCAGTGTTAGCGGTGCTAGCGCAGATACGCAGTATTTT
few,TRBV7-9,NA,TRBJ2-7,CASSLHSGGYEQYF,TGTGCCAGTAGCTTACATAGCGGAGGCTACGAGCAGTACTTC
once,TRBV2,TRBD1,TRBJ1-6,CASLPGQGFSPLHF,TGTGCCAGCCTTCCGGGACAGGGTTTTTCACCCCTCCACTTT
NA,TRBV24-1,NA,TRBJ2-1,CATSDHYRRNEQFF,TGTGCCACCAGTGATCACTACAGGAGGAATGAGCAGTTCTTC
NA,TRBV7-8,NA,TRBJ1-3,CASSLEAAGSANTIYF,TGTGCCAGCAGCTTAGAGGCCGCTGGCTCGGCAAACACCATATATTTT
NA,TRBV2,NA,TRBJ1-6,CASSPVLNSPLHF,TGTGCCAGCAGCCCGGTCCTAAATTCACCCCTCCACTTT
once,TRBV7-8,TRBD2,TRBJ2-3,CASSLESGGREYF,TGTGCCAGCAGCTTAGAATCGGGGGGGAGGGAGTATTTT
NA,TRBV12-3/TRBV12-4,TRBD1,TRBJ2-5,CASSPGQGETQYF,TGTGCCAGCAGTCCGGGACAGGGAGAGACCCAGTACTTC
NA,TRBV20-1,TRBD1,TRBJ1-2,CSARGSGGAYGYTF,TGCAGTGCTCGAGGTTCAGGGGGTGCCTATGGCTACACCTTC
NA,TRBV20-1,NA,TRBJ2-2,CSASIFGELFF,TGCAGTGCTTCTATCTTCGGGGAGCTGTTTTTT
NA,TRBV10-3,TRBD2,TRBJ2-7,CAISETAGEFYEQYF,TGTGCCATCAGTGAGACAGCGGGAGAGTTCTACGAGCAGTACTTC
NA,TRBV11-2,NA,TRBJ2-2,CASSLSGIGELFF,TGTGCCAGCAGCTTATCTGGTATCGGGGAGCTGTTTTTT
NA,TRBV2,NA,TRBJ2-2,CARRPPDTGEPFF,TGTGCCAGGAGGCCCCCGGACACCGGGGAGCCGTTTTTT
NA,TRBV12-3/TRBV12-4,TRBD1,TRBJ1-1,CASAWDDRVEAFF,TGTGCCAGCGCGTGGGATGACAGGGTGGAAGCTTTCTTT
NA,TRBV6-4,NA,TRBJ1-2,CASNPSAVHNYGYTF,TGTGCCAGCAACCCGAGTGCAGTTCATAACTATGGCTACACCTTC
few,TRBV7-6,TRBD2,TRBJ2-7,CASSLASGNAYEQYF,TGTGCCAGCAGCTTAGCTAGCGGGAATGCCTACGAGCAGTACTTC
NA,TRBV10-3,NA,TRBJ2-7,CAIIVSPYEQYF,TGTGCCATCATTGTTAGCCCCTACGAGCAGTACTTC
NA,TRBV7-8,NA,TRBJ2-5,CASSLRQNRQETQYF,TGTGCCAGCAGCTTAAGACAGAATAGGCAAGAGACCCAGTACTTC
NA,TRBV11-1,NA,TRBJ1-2,CASSPYTSGGYGYTF,TGTGCCAGCAGCCCGTACACCTCCGGAGGCTATGGCTACACCTTC
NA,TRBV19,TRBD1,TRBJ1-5,CASSSRQGIRQPQHF,TGTGCCAGTAGTTCCCGACAGGGGATACGACAGCCCCAGCATTTT
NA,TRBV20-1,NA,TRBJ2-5,CSARRLGETQYF,TGCAGTGCTAGACGGTTAGGGGAGACCCAGTACTTC
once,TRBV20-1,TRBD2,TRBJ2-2,CSANIMRTSGVNTGELFF,TGCAGTGCTAATATAATGCGGACTAGCGGGGTAAACACCGGGGAGCTGTTTTTT
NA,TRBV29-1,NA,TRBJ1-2,CSILEGYTF,TGCAGCATCCTGGAAGGCTACACCTTC
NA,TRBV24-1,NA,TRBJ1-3,CATSDSRVSGNTIYF,TGTGCCACCAGTGATAGCCGGGTATCTGGAAACACCATATATTTT
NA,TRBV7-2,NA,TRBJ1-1,CASSLVGGREAFF,TGTGCCAGCAGCTTGGTAGGGGGGCGGGAAGCTTTCTTT
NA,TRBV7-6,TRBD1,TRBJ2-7,CASSPDAGQGYEQYF,TGTGCCAGCAGCCCGGACGCGGGACAGGGGTACGAGCAGTACTTC
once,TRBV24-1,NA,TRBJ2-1,CASSMGGRGEQFF,TGTGCCAGCAGTATGGGCGGACGGGGTGAGCAGTTCTTC
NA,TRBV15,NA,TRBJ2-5,CATSRDEKETQYF,TGTGCCACCAGCAGAGACGAAAAGGAGACCCAGTACTTC
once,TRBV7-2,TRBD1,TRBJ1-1,CASSDTGGTEAFF,TGTGCCAGCAGCGATACAGGGGGCACTGAAGCTTTCTTT